One sample yielded the 13 T cell receptor beta chains listed below, sequenced in a study of OX40 agonist ivuxolimab in advanced cancers. Generated by immunoSEQ multiplex PCR, the TCRdb table keeps only in-frame clones and is missing some. This table holds about 68,000 clones, roughly nine tenths found once. The sequenced sample was CD4+ or CD8+ T cells sorted from blood, obtained in a trial of the OX40 agonist ivuxolimab. The receptors shown here come from an adult with an advanced solid tumor such as melanoma, head and neck, liver or kidney cancer.

The count of this clone is one. The CDR3 coding sequence is TGTGCCAGCAGCCAAACCGGGACAGGGTATGGCTACACCTTC. This gives the protein CASSQTGTGYGYTF. The chain is built from TRBV14 and TRBJ1-2; 9 bases fit TRBD1. Per the germline V gene, CDR1 is SGHDN and CDR2 is FVKESK. The CDR3 contains 14 residues. V shed 2 bases and J 5 bases; nucleotides not matched to a gene: 3. Full variable domain (remainder filled in from reference TRBV14 and TRBJ1-2): EAGVTQFPSHSVIEKGQTVTLRCDPISGHDNLYWYRRVMGKEIKFLLHFVKESKQDESGMPNNRFLAERTGGTYSTLKVQPAELEDSGVYFCASSQTGTGYGYTFGSGTRLTVV.

The V gene is TRBV2, the J gene TRBJ2-7; 10 nucleotides match TRBD2. This CDR3 is built from 12 residues. The germline gives CDR1 SNHLY, CDR2 FYNNEI. With V trimmed by 9 bases and J by 7 bases, 6 bases remained unmatched. The CDR3 region has the DNA TGTGCCAGTGGACTAGCGGTTTGGGAGCAGTACTTC. Residues: CASGLAVWEQYF.

Concerning this clone itself: One end of the junction is discordant with germline, which a read error may explain. The chain combines TRBV7-7 with TRBJ2-2; D ambiguous. This CDR3 is built from 15 residues. Germline V lookup: CDR1 SSHAT, CDR2 FNYEAQ (reference sequence). CDR3 DNA: TGTGCTAGCAGCTTAGGCCTCGCGAACACCGGGGAGCTGTTTTTT. Encoded protein: CASSLGLANTGELFF.

The chain links TRBV18 to TRBJ1-5; D is unclear. The CDR3 extends over 15 amino acids. The germline V gene has CDR1 KGHSH and CDR2 LQKENI. Trimming cost V 2 bases and J 0 bases, with 8 bases left between them. CDR3 DNA: TGTGCCAGCTCACCAAGCGAAAATAGCAATCAGCCCCAGCATTTT. As protein: CASSPSENSNQPQHF. Supplemented by reference TRBV18 and TRBJ1-5, the full variable domain reads NAGVMQNPRHLVRRRGQEARLRCSPMKGHSHVYWYRQLPEEGLKFMVYLQKENIIDESGMPKERFSAEFPKEGPSILRIQQVVRGDSAAYFCASSPSENSNQPQHFGDGTRLSIL.

The chain employs TRBV7-9 and TRBJ1-1; D remains ambiguous. V lost 2 bases, J lost 0 bases, and 10 bases lay in between. This CDR3 comprises 15 residues. Germline loops: CDR1 SEHNR, CDR2 FQNEAQ (reference sequence). The CDR3 nucleotides are TGTGCCAGCAGCTTAATACGGGATTTGAACACTGAAGCTTTCTTT. Its protein product is CASSLIRDLNTEAFF. Based on the CDR3 plus reference TRBV7-9 and TRBJ1-1, the full variable domain is DTGVSQNPRHKITKRGQNVTFRCDPISEHNRLYWYRQTLGQGPEFLTYFQNEAQLEKSRLLSDRFSAERPKGSFSTLEIQRTEQGDSAMYLCASSLIRDLNTEAFFGQGTRLTVV.

This clone was seen only once. The chain joins TRBV29-1 to TRBJ1-4, with a tentative D call TRBD1 (6 bases). The V end was cut by 3 bases, the J end by 2 bases, with 7 bases between. The CDR3 is made up of 13 amino acids. Per the germline V gene, CDR1 is SQVTM and CDR2 is ANQGSEA. The CDR3 loop reads CSVDRGTNEKLFF. The CDR3 coding sequence is TGCAGCGTTGACAGGGGTACTAATGAAAAACTGTTTTTT.

The chain employs TRBV28 and TRBJ1-6; possible D gene TRBD1, 6 bases. The CDR3 spans 16 residues. The germline CDR1 and CDR2 sequences are MDHEN and SYDVKM. V was trimmed by 3 bases and J by 6 bases, leaving 15 bases between them. The CDR3 DNA sequence: TGTGCCAGCAGTTTGAGGTCGGGAGGGGGTAATTCACCCCTCCACTTT. It codes for CASSLRSGGGNSPLHF.

The rearrangement links TRBV21-1 to TRBJ2-4; TRBD2 reflects the table's D call only, with no check against the DNA. TRBV21-1 is listed as a pseudogene. The CDR3 runs to 20 residues. CDR3 coding DNA: TGTGCCAGCAGCATTAGGACTAGCGGGAGTCTTATTCGGGCCAAAAACATTCAGTACTTC. Translation: CASSIRTSGSLIRAKNIQYF.

This chain uses TRBV28 with TRBJ2-7, with 8 bases aligning to TRBD1. This CDR3 is 14 amino acids long. Trimming cost V 2 bases and J 5 bases; bases outside gene matches: 5. Germline V CDR1 and CDR2: MDHEN, SYDVKM. The CDR3 DNA sequence: TGTGCCAGCAGTTTAGGGCAGGGGGCCCACGAGCAGTACTTC. Its translation is CASSLGQGAHEQYF.

J is TRBJ2-1 and V is TRBV29-1, with D perhaps matching TRBD1 (5 bases). The V end was cut by 6 bases, the J end by 8 bases, with 17 bases between. There are 13 residues in the CDR3. CDR1 and CDR2 (germline): SQVTM, ANQGSEA. This chain's CDR3 is CSVAGSSGDEQFF. The CDR3 DNA follows: TGCAGCGTGGCAGGGTCTTCTGGGGATGAGCAGTTCTTC.

The V gene is TRBV19, the J gene TRBJ2-7; the D gene is possibly TRBD1 (5 bases). Germline-derived CDR1 and CDR2 are LNHDA and SQIVND (reference sequence). Trimming shortened V by 3 bases and J by 12 bases, and 12 bases separated the two germline ends. There are 11 residues in the CDR3. CDR3 loop: CASSISRVRYF. CDR3 nucleotides: TGTGCCAGTAGTATTAGCAGGGTGAGGTACTTC.

The chain joins TRBV7-2 to TRBJ1-5, with 8 bases matching TRBD1. The CDR3 is made up of 13 amino acids. The germline gives CDR1 SGHTA, CDR2 FQGNSA. Trimming cost V 5 bases and J 7 bases; bases outside gene matches: 4. CDR3 region: CASSPDRGQPQHF. Here the CDR3 DNA reads TGTGCCAGCAGCCCTGACAGGGGCCAGCCCCAGCATTTT.

V and J are TRBV28 and TRBJ2-5; tentative D call: TRBD1 (5 bases). Deletions cut 5 bases from V and 11 bases from J, with 18 bases between. The CDR3 length is 13 residues. CDR1 MDHEN and CDR2 SYDVKM come from the germline V gene. CDR3 nucleotide sequence: TGTGCCAGCAGTCGCCAGGGCCTTTCTGAGCAGTACTTC. Translation: CASSRQGLSEQYF.